These T cell receptor beta chains were read from a single sample in a study of T cell changes during pregnancy in multiple sclerosis. TCRdb keeps only in-frame clones here, not all; method: immunoSEQ multiplex PCR. The sample records tens of thousands of clones, about 92% being singletons. This specimen was peripheral blood, taken in the first trimester of pregnancy. The source of these receptors is a female donor with multiple sclerosis, enrolled in a pregnancy study. Both conserved end residues are part of each CDR3. The D gene is left open where the match is weak.

CDR3 protein	J gene	CDR3 length	D gene	V gene
CASSFVRSYEQYF	TRBJ2-7	13	.	TRBV5-5
CASSQELAGWYEQYF	TRBJ2-7	15	TRBD2	TRBV4-3
CASSIYRIESSYEQYF	TRBJ2-7	16	.	TRBV19
CASSPLLAGGPGEQYF	TRBJ2-7	16	TRBD2	TRBV27
CASSVVGSYNEQFF	TRBJ2-1	14	.	TRBV9
CASSLSVQGAMAFF	TRBJ1-1	14	TRBD1	TRBV27
CASSPGQGSTEQYF	TRBJ2-7	14	TRBD1	TRBV18
CASSTLRYFQETQYF	TRBJ2-5	15	.	TRBV6-5
CASSLAGQGMNIQETQYF	TRBJ2-5	18	TRBD1	TRBV13
CASSFYSDPGWADTQYF	TRBJ2-3	17	.	TRBV7-2